This TCR beta chain was documented in a study of blood T cell repertoires in COVID-19. Across the study: Nucleic acid was either cDNA or gDNA, and it came from T cells, B-cell-depleted T cells, or PBMCs.

The CDR3 is 14 amino acids. Germline loops: CDR1 SGHNT, CDR2 YYREEE (reference sequence). V was pared by 3 bases and J by 5 bases, with 3 bases of the junction left unmatched. Per the original data handling: From reference gene primer amplification, estimates of nucleated cell counts were derived. Produced via immunoSEQ multiplex PCR; TCRdb's table is partial and in-frame only. The V and J calls and clone size were taken over from that table, and D and trimming were inferred from the DNA. The sample lists approximately 210,000 clones, about 83% seen once, with roughly 7.6% in the top ten. Sequencing input: peripheral blood. The receptor's source is a woman aged 45-65 years with active or convalescent COVID-19. The chain joins TRBV5-4 to TRBJ2-5; TRBD1 agrees at 11 bases. CDR3 in amino acids: CASSSRDRGETQYF. The CDR3 bases are TGTGCCAGCAGCTCCCGGGACAGGGGGGAGACCCAGTACTTC.